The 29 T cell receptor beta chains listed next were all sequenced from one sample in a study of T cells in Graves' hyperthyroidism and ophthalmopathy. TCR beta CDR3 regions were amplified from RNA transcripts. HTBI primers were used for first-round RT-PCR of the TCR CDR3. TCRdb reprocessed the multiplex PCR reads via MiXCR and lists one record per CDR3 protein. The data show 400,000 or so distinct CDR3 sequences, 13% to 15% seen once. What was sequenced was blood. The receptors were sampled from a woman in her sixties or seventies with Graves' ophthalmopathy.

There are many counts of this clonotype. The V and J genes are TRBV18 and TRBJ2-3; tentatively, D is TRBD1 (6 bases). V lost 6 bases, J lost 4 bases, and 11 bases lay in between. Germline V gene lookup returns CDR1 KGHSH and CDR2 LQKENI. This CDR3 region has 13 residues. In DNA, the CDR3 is TGTGCCAGCTCTTCAGGGGCGGCAGATACGCAGTATTTT. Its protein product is CASSSGAADTQYF.

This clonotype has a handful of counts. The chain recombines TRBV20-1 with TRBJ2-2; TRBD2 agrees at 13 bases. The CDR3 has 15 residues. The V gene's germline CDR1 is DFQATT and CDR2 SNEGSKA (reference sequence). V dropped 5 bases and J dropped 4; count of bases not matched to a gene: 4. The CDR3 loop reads CSAPGLAGVTGELFF. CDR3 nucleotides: TGCAGTGCTCCTGGACTAGCGGGAGTCACCGGGGAGCTGTTTTTT.

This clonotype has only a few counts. This chain's CDR3 is CATSDPGPPNTGELFF. In DNA, the CDR3 is TGTGCCACCAGTGATCCCGGGCCCCCGAACACCGGGGAGCTGTTTTTT. The rearrangement uses TRBV24-1 and TRBJ2-2, with no clear D. CDR3 size: 16 residues. Germline CDR1 and CDR2: KGHDR and SFDVKD. V dropped 3 bases and J dropped 0 bases, with 10 bases sitting between them.

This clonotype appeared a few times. The CDR3 region has the DNA TGTGCCAGCAGTTTCCTGCCAGGACTAGCGGGAGGGCGGGCCTACGAGCAGTACTTC. Its protein product is CASSFLPGLAGGRAYEQYF. This chain joins TRBV6-2 or TRBV6-3 and TRBJ2-7; TRBD2 aligns across 15 bases. Germline assignment: CDR1 MNHEY and CDR2 SVGEGT. The ends lost 4 bases at V and 2 bases at J; junction bases unmatched: 12. CDR3 length: 19 residues.

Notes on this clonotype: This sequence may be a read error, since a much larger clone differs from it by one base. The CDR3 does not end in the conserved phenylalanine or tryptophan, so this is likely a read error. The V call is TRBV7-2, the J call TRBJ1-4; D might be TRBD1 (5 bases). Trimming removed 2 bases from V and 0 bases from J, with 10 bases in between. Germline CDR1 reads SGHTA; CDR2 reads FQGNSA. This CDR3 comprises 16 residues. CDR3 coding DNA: TGTGCCAGCAGCTTAAAGGACACCGCAACTAATGAAAAACTGTTTTCT. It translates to CASSLKDTATNEKLFS.

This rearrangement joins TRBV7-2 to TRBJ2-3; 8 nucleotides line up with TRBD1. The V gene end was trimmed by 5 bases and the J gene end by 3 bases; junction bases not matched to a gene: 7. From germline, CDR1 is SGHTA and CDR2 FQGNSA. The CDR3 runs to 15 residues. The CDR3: CASSARQGRTDTQYF. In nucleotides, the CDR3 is TGTGCCAGCAGCGCCAGACAGGGGCGGACAGATACGCAGTATTTT.

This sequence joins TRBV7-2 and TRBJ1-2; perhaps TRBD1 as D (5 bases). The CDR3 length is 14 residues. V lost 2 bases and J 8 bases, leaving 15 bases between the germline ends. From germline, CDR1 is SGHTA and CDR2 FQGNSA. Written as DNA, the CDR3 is TGTGCCAGCAGCTTAACCGGGCAGGGCGCAGGCTACACCTTC. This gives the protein CASSLTGQGAGYTF.

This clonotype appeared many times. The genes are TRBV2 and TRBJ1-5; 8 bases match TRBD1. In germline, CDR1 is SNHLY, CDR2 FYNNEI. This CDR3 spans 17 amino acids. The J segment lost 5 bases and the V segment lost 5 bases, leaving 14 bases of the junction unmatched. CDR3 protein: CASSPGGLQGVDQPQHF. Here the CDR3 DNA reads TGTGCCAGCAGTCCGGGGGGCCTACAGGGGGTAGATCAGCCCCAGCATTTT. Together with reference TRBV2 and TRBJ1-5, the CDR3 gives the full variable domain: EPEVTQTPSHQVTQMGQEVILRCVPISNHLYFYWYRQILGQKVEFLVSFYNNEISEKSEIFDDQFSVERPDGSNFTLKIRSTKLEDSAMYFCASSPGGLQGVDQPQHFGDGTRLSIL.

In DNA form, the CDR3 reads TGCAGCGTTGACGTGGGAGCCCACGAGCAGTACTTC. This translates into CSVDVGAHEQYF. The chain is built from TRBV29-1 and TRBJ2-7, with TRBD2 as a possible D gene (5 bases). CDR1 and CDR2 (germline): SQVTM, ANQGSEA. The CDR3 is 12 amino acids. Trimming shortened V by 3 bases and J by 5 bases, and 11 bases separated the two germline ends.

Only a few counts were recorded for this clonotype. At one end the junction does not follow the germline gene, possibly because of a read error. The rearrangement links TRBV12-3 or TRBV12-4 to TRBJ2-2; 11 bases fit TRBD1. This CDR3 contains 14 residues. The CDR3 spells CVSSGQGAGGELFF. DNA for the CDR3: TGTGTCAGCAGCGGACAGGGGGCAGGAGGGGAGCTGTTTTTT.

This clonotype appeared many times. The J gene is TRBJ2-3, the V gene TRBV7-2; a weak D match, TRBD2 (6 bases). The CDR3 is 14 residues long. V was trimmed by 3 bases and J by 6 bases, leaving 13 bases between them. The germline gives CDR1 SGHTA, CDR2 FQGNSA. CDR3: CASSLAGSKDTQYF. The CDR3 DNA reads TGTGCCAGCAGCTTGGCGGGGTCTAAGGATACGCAGTATTTT.

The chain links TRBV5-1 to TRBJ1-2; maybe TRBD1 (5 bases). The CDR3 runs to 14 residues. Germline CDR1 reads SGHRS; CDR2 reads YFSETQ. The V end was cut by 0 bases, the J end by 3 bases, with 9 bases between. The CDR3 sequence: CASSLGGGDYGYTF. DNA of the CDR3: TGCGCCAGCAGCTTGGGGGGGGGAGACTATGGCTACACCTTC.

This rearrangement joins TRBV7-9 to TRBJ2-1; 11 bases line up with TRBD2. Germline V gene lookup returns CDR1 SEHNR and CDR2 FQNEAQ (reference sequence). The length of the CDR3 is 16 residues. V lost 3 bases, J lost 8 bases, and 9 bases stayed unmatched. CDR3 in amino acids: CASSFPTSGTAYEQFF. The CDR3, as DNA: TGTGCCAGCAGCTTTCCGACTAGCGGGACGGCCTATGAGCAGTTCTTC.

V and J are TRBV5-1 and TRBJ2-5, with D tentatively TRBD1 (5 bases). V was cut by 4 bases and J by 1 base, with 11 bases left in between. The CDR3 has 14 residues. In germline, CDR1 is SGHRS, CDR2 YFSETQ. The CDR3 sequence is CASSPGQIQETQYF. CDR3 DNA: TGCGCCAGCAGCCCCGGACAAATCCAAGAGACCCAGTACTTC.

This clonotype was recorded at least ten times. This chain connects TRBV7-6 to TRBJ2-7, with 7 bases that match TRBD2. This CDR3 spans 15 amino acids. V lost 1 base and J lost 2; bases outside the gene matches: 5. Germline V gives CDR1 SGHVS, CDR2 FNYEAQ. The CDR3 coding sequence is TGTGCCAGCAGCTTAGATGCTAGCGGACCCTACGAGCAGTACTTC. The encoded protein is CASSLDASGPYEQYF.

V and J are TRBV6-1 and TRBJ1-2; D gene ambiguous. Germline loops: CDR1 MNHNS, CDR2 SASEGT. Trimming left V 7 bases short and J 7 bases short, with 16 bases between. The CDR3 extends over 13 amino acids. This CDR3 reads CASTPSLGLGYTF. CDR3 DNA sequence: TGTGCCAGCACCCCCTCCCTGGGCCTTGGCTACACCTTC.

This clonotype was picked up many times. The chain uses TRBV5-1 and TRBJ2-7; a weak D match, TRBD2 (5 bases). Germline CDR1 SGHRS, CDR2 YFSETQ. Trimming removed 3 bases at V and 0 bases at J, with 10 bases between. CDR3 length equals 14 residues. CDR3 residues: CASSSTGNSYEQYF. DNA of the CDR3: TGCGCCAGCAGCTCTACGGGGAACTCCTACGAGCAGTACTTC.

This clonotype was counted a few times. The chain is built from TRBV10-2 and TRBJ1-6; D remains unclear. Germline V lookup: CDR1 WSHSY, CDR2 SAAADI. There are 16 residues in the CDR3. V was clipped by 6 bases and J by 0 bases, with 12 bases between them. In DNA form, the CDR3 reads TGCGCCAGCAGGAACGGGGAGCGCTCCTATAATTCACCCCTCCACTTT. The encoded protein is CASRNGERSYNSPLHF.

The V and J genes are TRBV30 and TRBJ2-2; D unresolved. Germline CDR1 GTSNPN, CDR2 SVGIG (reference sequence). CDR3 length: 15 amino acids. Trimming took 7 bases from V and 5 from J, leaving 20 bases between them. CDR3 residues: CAYVRAAAVTGELFF. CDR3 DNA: TGTGCCTACGTCCGGGCCGCCGCGGTGACCGGGGAGCTGTTTTTT.

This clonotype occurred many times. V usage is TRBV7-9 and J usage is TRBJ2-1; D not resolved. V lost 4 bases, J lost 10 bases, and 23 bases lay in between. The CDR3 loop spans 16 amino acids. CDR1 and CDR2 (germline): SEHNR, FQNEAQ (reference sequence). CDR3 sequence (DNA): TGTGCCAGCAGCTCCCGCGGCCCGCCGAGTGGGCGAGAGCAGTTCTTC. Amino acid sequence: CASSSRGPPSGREQFF.

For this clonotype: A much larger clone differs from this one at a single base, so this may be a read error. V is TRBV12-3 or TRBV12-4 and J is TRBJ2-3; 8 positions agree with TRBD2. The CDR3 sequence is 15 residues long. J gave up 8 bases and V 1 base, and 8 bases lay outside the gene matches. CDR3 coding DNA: TGTGCCAGCAGTTTAGTGGGTAGCGGGGCCGGTACGCAGTATTTT. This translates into CASSLVGSGAGTQYF.

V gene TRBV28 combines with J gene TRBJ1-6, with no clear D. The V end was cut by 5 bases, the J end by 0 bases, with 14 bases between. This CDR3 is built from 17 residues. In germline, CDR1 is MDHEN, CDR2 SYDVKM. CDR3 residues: CASSPRLTSSYNSPLHF. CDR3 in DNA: TGTGCCAGCAGTCCCCGGCTCACGAGCTCCTATAATTCACCCCTCCACTTT.

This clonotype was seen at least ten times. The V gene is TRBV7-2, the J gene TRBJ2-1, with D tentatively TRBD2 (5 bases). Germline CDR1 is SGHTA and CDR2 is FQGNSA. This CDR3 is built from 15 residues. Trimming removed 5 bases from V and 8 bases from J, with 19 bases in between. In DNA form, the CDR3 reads TGTGCCAGCAGCCGCGCCTTGAGAAGCGGCCATGAGCAGTTCTTC. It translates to CASSRALRSGHEQFF.

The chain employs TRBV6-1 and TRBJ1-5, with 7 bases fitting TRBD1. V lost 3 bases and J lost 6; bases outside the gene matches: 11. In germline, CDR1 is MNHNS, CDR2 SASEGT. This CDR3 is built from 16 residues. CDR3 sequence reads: CASSDRTGVGSQPQHF. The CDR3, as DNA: TGTGCCAGCAGTGACCGAACAGGGGTCGGGAGTCAGCCCCAGCATTTT.

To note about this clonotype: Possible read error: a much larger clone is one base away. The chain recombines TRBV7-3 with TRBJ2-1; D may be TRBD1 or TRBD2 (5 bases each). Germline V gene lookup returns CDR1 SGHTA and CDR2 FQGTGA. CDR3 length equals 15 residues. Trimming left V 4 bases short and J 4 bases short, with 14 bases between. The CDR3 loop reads CASSYRDGPYNEQFF. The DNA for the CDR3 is TGTGCCAGCAGCTACCGGGACGGGCCTTACAATGAGCAGTTCTTC.

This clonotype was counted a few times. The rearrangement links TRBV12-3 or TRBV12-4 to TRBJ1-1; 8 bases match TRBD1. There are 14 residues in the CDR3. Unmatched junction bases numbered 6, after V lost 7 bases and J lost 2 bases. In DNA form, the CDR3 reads TGTGCCAGCACTATGGGACAGGCTAACACTGAAGCTTTCTTT. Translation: CASTMGQANTEAFF.

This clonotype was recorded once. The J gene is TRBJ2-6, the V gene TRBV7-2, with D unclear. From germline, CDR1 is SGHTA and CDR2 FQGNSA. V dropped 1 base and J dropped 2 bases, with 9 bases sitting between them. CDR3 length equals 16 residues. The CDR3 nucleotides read TGTGCCAGCAGCTTAGGGGCGATAACTGGGGCCAACGTCCTGACTTTC. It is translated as CASSLGAITGANVLTF.

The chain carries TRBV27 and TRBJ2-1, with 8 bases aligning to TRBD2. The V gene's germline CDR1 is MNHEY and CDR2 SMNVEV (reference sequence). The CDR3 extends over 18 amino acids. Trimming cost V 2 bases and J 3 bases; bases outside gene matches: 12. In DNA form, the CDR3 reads TGTGCCAGCAGTTTAGGTGGGGGGCTAGCGGGCCTCTACAATGAGCAGTTCTTC. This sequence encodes CASSLGGGLAGLYNEQFF.

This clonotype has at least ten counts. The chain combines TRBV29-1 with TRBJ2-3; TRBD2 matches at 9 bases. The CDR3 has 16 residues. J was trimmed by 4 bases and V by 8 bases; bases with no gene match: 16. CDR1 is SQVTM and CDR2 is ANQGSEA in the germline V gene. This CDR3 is CSQQASGEKGADTQYF. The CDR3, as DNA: TGCAGCCAGCAGGCTAGCGGGGAGAAGGGGGCAGATACGCAGTATTTT.